A selection of T cell receptor beta chains follows, all from one sample in a study of blood T cell repertoires in COVID-19. Clones were sequenced by immunoSEQ multiplex PCR, and TCRdb holds only the in-frame ones, with some missing. The table lists roughly 250,000 clones, around nine tenths of them singletons, with around 3% in the top ten. Sequencing was done on a sample of PBMCs or T cells enriched from blood (not recorded which). All receptors come from a woman aged 40 to 49 who had been exposed to COVID-19. Both conserved end residues are part of each CDR3. Each record gives: V gene, D gene, J gene, clone size, CDR3 DNA, CDR3 protein. A D gene is named only where the DNA matches it firmly. Part of the rows lack a size; the others show once, few, many or a class for expanded clones.

TRBV30	NA	TRBJ1-5	NA	TGTGCCTGGAGTGTACAGGGAGGGAATCAGCCCCAGCATTTT	CAWSVQGGNQPQHF
TRBV13	NA	TRBJ1-1	NA	TGTGCCAGCAGCTCCCTAGGGGGGGCGCGGTGGGGCACTGAAGCTTTCTTT	CASSSLGGARWGTEAFF
TRBV5-4	NA	TRBJ2-5	NA	TGTGCCAGCAGCTTGGCCCTGGACAGAGAAGAGACCCAGTACTTC	CASSLALDREETQYF
TRBV5-1	NA	TRBJ1-6	once	TGCGCCAGCAGCGCACACGGTAGCGGAAGTAGGGTAAATTCACCCCTCCACTTT	CASSAHGSGSRVNSPLHF
TRBV7-9	NA	TRBJ1-2	NA	TGTGCCAGCAGCTTATCACAGGGAACTAACTATGGCTACACCTTC	CASSLSQGTNYGYTF
TRBV29-1	NA	TRBJ2-3	NA	TGCAGCGTGGTTACGGGACAAAACTACCCGCAGTATTTT	CSVVTGQNYPQYF
TRBV13	TRBD2	TRBJ2-3	NA	TGTGCCAGCAGCTCAAGGTGGGGACTAAGCCCAGATACGCAGTATTTT	CASSSRWGLSPDTQYF
TRBV5-1	NA	TRBJ2-5	NA	TGCGCCAGCAGCTTTCTGGAGGGGAGCCCCCCTGAGACCCAGTACTTC	CASSFLEGSPPETQYF
TRBV24-1	TRBD2	TRBJ2-1	NA	TGTGCCACCAGTGAGCCAGCGGGAGGGCCGCACGTTGAGCAGTTCTTC	CATSEPAGGPHVEQFF
TRBV4-1	TRBD2	TRBJ2-2	NA	TGCGCCAGCAGCCAACCACTAGCGCGCACCGGGGAGCTGTTTTTT	CASSQPLARTGELFF
TRBV27	NA	TRBJ1-2	few	TGTGCCAGCAGTTTACTAGGGGTTGGTGGCTACACCTTC	CASSLLGVGGYTF
TRBV7-8	NA	TRBJ2-1	NA	TGTGCCAGCAGCTTTAATTGGGGGGCCTACAATGAGCAGTTCTTC	CASSFNWGAYNEQFF
TRBV12-3/TRBV12-4	NA	TRBJ1-1	NA	TGTGCCAGCAGACGGGGGGGGAACACTGAAGCTTTCTTT	CASRRGGNTEAFF